The T cell receptor beta chain under discussion was sequenced for a study of beta chain features in type 1 diabetes. What was sequenced were expressed TCRB transcripts, since all of the isolated RNA had been reverse transcribed. Sequenced by immunoSEQ multiplex PCR; TCRdb stores in-frame clones only, minus some. The data contain 850,000 to 900,000 clones, roughly 17% of them seen just once; the ten biggest clones take up around 0.02%. Study outcomes and limitations: PCR could preferentially amplify shorter templates, alike in patients and controls. cDNA-based sequencing might over-represent cells highly expressing TCR. In the patient group, naive, central memory and Treg TCRB repertoires seemed more alike than in the healthy donor group.

Concerning this clone itself: The antigen remains unidentified.

The sample taken for sequencing was naive CD4+ T cells from blood. This receptor was identified in a woman under 30 in good health.

CDR3 DNA: TGTGCCAGCAGCTTACTAGCGGGAGGGCCGGGTGAGCAGTTCTTC. The encoded protein is CASSLLAGGPGEQFF. The chain has TRBV7-3 and TRBJ2-1; 12 bases match TRBD2. CDR1 is SGHTA and CDR2 is FQGTGA in the germline V gene. After removal of 2 bases from V and 9 bases from J, the junction contained 5 bases not matched to a gene. The CDR3 has 15 residues.